This TCR beta chain derives from a study of technical replicates of blood from four donors. Using immunoSEQ multiplex PCR, the repertoire was profiled, and TCRdb retains in-frame clones only, with some absent. The sample records approximately 81,000 clones, under 97% being singletons. Per germline, CDR1 SGHVS and CDR2 FQNEAQ. V was trimmed by 5 bases and J by 4 bases, leaving 17 bases between them. The CDR3 sequence is 16 residues long. Material for sequencing was T cells isolated from PBMCs. The chain has TRBV7-8 and TRBJ1-4, with D possibly being TRBD1 (6 bases). The clonotype originates from a human donor in good health. CDR3 amino acids: CASSGTHREINEKLFF. Here the CDR3 DNA reads TGTGCCAGCAGCGGGACGCACAGGGAAATTAATGAAAAACTGTTTTTT.